The entry that follows covers one T cell receptor (beta chain) sequence. The data were obtained in a study of blood T cell repertoires in COVID-19. Study in general: Samples representing acute and convalescent COVID-19 were sourced from the United States, Italy and Spain. The cDNA or gDNA used as material had been derived from T cells, B-cell-depleted T cells, or PBMCs.

In the source study's methods: Reference gene primers were amplified, and this amplification served to estimate nucleated cell counts. The assay was immunoSEQ multiplex PCR, and TCRdb's table has in-frame clones only and misses some. For V, J and clone size, that table is used; D and trimming come from the DNA. The top ten clones hold about 3% of a sample with some 42,000 clones, about 90% of them seen once. Germline V gives CDR1 KGHDR, CDR2 SFDVKD. The CDR3 contains 16 residues. V trimming: 4 bases; J trimming: 5 bases; junction bases outside the gene matches: 10. The rearrangement links TRBV24-1 to TRBJ2-7; 10 nucleotides agree with TRBD1. The TCR was taken from a man in his fifties or sixties with active COVID-19. Sequenced sample: peripheral blood. CDR3: CATSEAGTGAHHEQYF. The CDR3 bases are TGTGCCACCAGTGAGGCCGGGACAGGGGCCCACCACGAGCAGTACTTC.